Shown below are 6 T cell receptor beta chains from a single sample sequenced in a study of cytomegalovirus exposure and HLA in healthy donors (dated by TCRdb to 2016 to 2017). Library preparation employed the immunoSEQ multiplex PCR assay. A mixture of 60 forward primers for TCR Vbeta segments and 13 reverse primers for TCR Jbeta segments was used in the multiplex PCR. TCRdb provides this immuneACCESS table in a form limited to in-frame rearrangements. Some clones are lacking; in checked studies, under half of them reflect an unresolved V gene, and why the rest are absent is not known. The sample includes roughly 130,000 clones, with 74% observed a single time. The ten largest clones capture approximately 6.3% of the sample. The sequencing input was PBMCs. Receptors originate from a man aged 35 to 55 in good health and CMV-seropositive.

This clone has only one observation. CDR3 DNA: TGTGCCAGCAGCCTCCCCGGACAGGGTGTACATGGCTACACCTTC. Its translation is CASSLPGQGVHGYTF. The chain is built from TRBV5-5 and TRBJ1-2; 8 bases match TRBD1. The trim removed 4 bases at V and 6 bases at J, leaving 11 bases unmatched. CDR1 SGHKS and CDR2 YYEKEE come from the germline V gene (reference sequence). The CDR3 is 15 amino acids.

This chain links TRBV19 with TRBJ2-3; possibly TRBD2 for D (5 bases). Trimming shortened V by 3 bases and J by 12 bases, and 16 bases separated the two germline ends. Germline values: CDR1 LNHDA, CDR2 SQIVND (reference sequence). The CDR3 has 13 amino acids. This CDR3 reads CASSIGEAVEQYF. In DNA form, the CDR3 reads TGTGCCAGTAGTATCGGCGAAGCGGTAGAACAGTATTTT. Using reference TRBV19 and TRBJ2-3 for the parts outside the CDR3, the full variable domain is DGGITQSPKYLFRKEGQNVTLSCEQNLNHDAMYWYRQDPGQGLRLIYYSQIVNDFQKGDIAEGYSVSREKKESFPLTVTSAQKNPTAFYLCASSIGEAVEQYFGPGTRLTVL.

The V call is TRBV28, the J call TRBJ2-2; 16 positions agree with TRBD2. V shed 6 bases and J 7 bases; nucleotides not matched to a gene: 20. The length of the CDR3 is 21 residues. The germline V gene has CDR1 MDHEN and CDR2 SYDVKM. CDR3 nucleotide sequence: TGTGCCAGCAGCTTAACCGGGACAAGGGGACTAGCGGGAGGGCCGGGCGGGGAGCTGTTTTTT. It is translated as CASSLTGTRGLAGGPGGELFF.

The chain has TRBV27 and TRBJ2-3; 9 bases match TRBD2. Unmatched junction bases numbered 11, after V lost 0 bases and J lost 4 bases. CDR1 is MNHEY and CDR2 is SMNVEV in the germline V gene (reference sequence). CDR3 length: 18 residues. CDR3 sequence reads: CASSLSGGRVTRADTQYF. The CDR3 DNA is TGTGCCAGCAGTTTATCGGGCGGGAGGGTCACGAGGGCAGATACGCAGTATTTT.

The rearrangement links TRBV13 to TRBJ2-2; D ambiguous. Deletions cut 5 bases from V and 5 bases from J, with 9 bases between. The CDR3 consists of 13 residues. CDR1 and CDR2 from the germline V gene are PRHDT and FYEKMQ (reference sequence). The CDR3 loop is CASSNRWTGELFF. In DNA form, the CDR3 reads TGTGCCAGCAGCAACCGGTGGACCGGGGAGCTGTTTTTT.

The chain carries TRBV11-3 and TRBJ2-2; possible D gene TRBD2, 7 bases. Germline V CDR1 and CDR2: SGHNT, YENEEA. Trimming removed 5 bases at V and 1 base at J, with 17 bases between. The CDR3 runs 17 residues. The DNA of the CDR3 is TGTGCCAGCAGCCACGGGGGGAGGGGGGAGAACACCGGGGAGCTGTTTTTT. Protein product: CASSHGGRGENTGELFF.